Listed here is a single T cell receptor beta chain. Its antigen is not known. The data are from a study of T cell responses to AZD1222 COVID-19 vaccine. Study conclusions and caveats: Unmutated regions of variants are reportedly targeted by nearly half of spike-specific TCRs. The peak T cell response came first, and repertoires were sampled only after it. An increase in Spike-specific TCR breadth and depth was observed after two AZD1222 doses.

Profiled with immunoSEQ multiplex PCR; TCRdb holds only in-frame clones, not every one. The sample yields 90,000 to 150,000 clones, 86% seen once. With 6 bases removed from V and 0 bases from J, the gap between germline ends came to 12 bases. The CDR3 extends over 15 amino acids. Germline loops: CDR1 SGHTS, CDR2 YDEGEE. Here the sequenced sample was peripheral blood, taken 28 days after the second AZD1222 dose. The origin of this receptor is an adult who received the AZD1222 COVID-19 vaccine. This chain uses TRBV5-8 with TRBJ1-4; tentatively, D is TRBD1 (5 bases). Written as DNA, the CDR3 is TGTGCCAGCACCCACGAGGGGCCAACTAATGAAAAACTGTTTTTT. Translated, it gives CASTHEGPTNEKLFF.